The clone carrying this T cell receptor beta chain was seen only a few times. Its matching antigen is unknown. From germline, CDR1 is SGHKS and CDR2 YYEKEE (reference sequence). V dropped 1 base and J dropped 3 bases, with 10 bases sitting between them. The CDR3 runs to 14 residues. This sample was taken from a study of regulatory T cells in long-lasting Graves disease. Study context: Graves' disease counted as persistent after over 5 years of antithyroid drugs with positive TSH receptor antibodies.

For TCR beta, libraries came from iRepertoire HTBI primers and Arm-PCR of CDR3 regions. TCRdb used MiXCR to reprocess the multiplex PCR reads, holding one entry per CDR3 protein. The sample consists of approximately 400,000 distinct CDR3 sequences, more than 20% of them appearing once. Findings and caveats of the study: Favored usage of TRBV28, TRBJ1-2 and TRBJ2-5 was recorded in persistent disease.

Time point in this sample: persistent/refractory GD, antithyroid drugs over 5 years with positive TRAb. Preparation of the TCR library used RNA extracted from PBMCs. By American Thyroid Association guidelines, Graves' disease was diagnosed in the cohort. As collected, the peripheral blood samples measured about 9.6 milliliters each and went into EDTA tubes. The TCR was taken from a female donor with Graves disease. Sequenced material: peripheral blood mononuclear cells (PBMCs), taken when the disease was refractory, from a patient treated with antithyroid drugs. The gene calls are TRBV5-5 and TRBJ1-1; D may be TRBD1 (5 bases). CDR3 residues: CASSLFSGYTEAFF. CDR3 coding DNA: TGTGCCAGCAGCTTGTTTTCAGGGTACACTGAAGCTTTCTTT.